The source of this TCR beta chain is a study of low-dose radiotherapy and immunotherapy resistance in tumors. Study-level background: Cohort 1 patients were irradiated with 0.5 Gy fractions every 2 weeks to 6.5 Gy total. Per fraction, Cohort 2 was given 1 Gy every two weeks, accumulating a total of 13 Gy over 26 weeks.

CDR1 is LNHDA, CDR2 SQIVND, per germline (reference sequence). Germline trimming cut 7 bases from V and 4 bases from J; bases unmatched to any gene: 7. This CDR3 contains 15 residues. As to time point: before trial treatment. The donors' treatment consisted of nivolumab, ipilimumab, aspirin, low-dose cyclophosphamide and low-dose radiotherapy. This clonotype was observed many times. TRAV and TRBV primers primed cDNA for both TCRalpha and TCRbeta. Over roughly 18 PCR cycles, TCRs were amplified from a constant-region primer and V-primer adapter. In TCRdb, the reads were re-called with MiXCR into one record per CDR3 protein. This sample has some 82,000 distinct CDR3 sequences, with about 19% found just once.

This specimen consisted of PBMCs, obtained before treatment. V usage is TRBV19 and J usage is TRBJ2-2, with 9 bases that match TRBD1. The TCR sequence derives from a male donor with prostate cancer. The CDR3 DNA reads as TGTGCCAGTATTCCGGGACAGGGTATCACCGGGGAGCTGTTTTTT. Translation: CASIPGQGITGELFF.